This T cell receptor beta chain was recorded in a study of blood T cell repertoires in COVID-19. As for the study in general: COVID-19 samples from acute and convalescent phases originated in the United States, Italy and Spain. T cells, B-cell-depleted T cells, or PBMCs supplied cDNA or gDNA.

In the authors' methods: The authors estimated nucleated cell counts from reference gene primer amplification. Clones were read by immunoSEQ multiplex PCR, and TCRdb kept only the in-frame ones, dropping some. V, J and clone size derive from that table, while D and trimming were established from the DNA sequence. Here the sample spans some 490,000 clones, approximately 85% being singletons. With 3 bases clipped from V and 1 base from J, the junction kept 3 bases outside the gene matches. This CDR3 spans 16 amino acids. Germline V gives CDR1 KGHSH, CDR2 LQKENI. The V and J genes are TRBV18 and TRBJ2-5; 12 bases are a match to TRBD2. The clonotype originates from a human donor in a cohort sampled during active COVID-19. Sequencing was performed on peripheral blood. The CDR3 DNA reads TGTGCCAGCTCACCGTCTAGCGGGAGGGTCCAAGAGACCCAGTACTTC. The encoded protein is CASSPSSGRVQETQYF.